This T cell receptor beta chain derives from a study of shared clonotypes between healthy human individuals. Some clones are missing from TCRdb's copy, which holds only in-frame ones; the method was immunoSEQ multiplex PCR. The sample yields some 240,000 clones, just over 65% seen once. Free of recent acute infections or vaccinations, the donors were healthy HIV-negative adults. With respect to this clone: Its antigen is currently unknown.

Study results and caveats: Shared across a few donors were around 5% of the naive CD4 clonotypes.

Specimen: memory CD4+ T cells sorted from blood. Subset meaning: CD45RA-negative fraction. The sequence derives from a man aged 30-40 years in good health.

The CDR3 is CASSPRGSSSYNEQFF. In nucleotides, the CDR3 is TGTGCCAGCAGCCCACGGGGGTCGAGCTCCTACAATGAGCAGTTCTTC. The rearrangement uses TRBV9 and TRBJ2-1; perhaps TRBD2 as D (6 bases). The V gene lost 4 bases and the J gene lost 0 bases, with 14 bases spanning the gap. CDR3 length: 16 amino acids. Germline V CDR1 and CDR2: SGDLS, YYNGEE.